Shown below are 17 T cell receptor beta chains from a single sample sequenced in a study of control samples from healthy donors and cancer patients. Assay used: immunoSEQ multiplex PCR; TCRdb lists only in-frame clones, some missing. The sample shows about 80,000 clones, around 80% of them seen only once. Sequencing was performed on PBMCs. The receptors come from a man in his sixties with head and neck cancer.

This chain uses TRBV4-2 with TRBJ2-5, with D tentatively TRBD2 (5 bases). Germline V gives CDR1 LGHNA, CDR2 YNFKEQ. The length of the CDR3 is 18 residues. The V end was cut by 0 bases, the J end by 1 base, with 18 bases between. The CDR3 loop reads CASSQDLSGGPIQETQYF. The CDR3 nucleotides read TGTGCCAGCAGCCAAGATTTATCAGGCGGGCCTATCCAAGAGACCCAGTACTTC.

The chain's CDR3 is CASSFRVSGYTF. As DNA, the CDR3 is TGTGCCAGCAGTTTCCGCGTCAGCGGCTACACCTTC. This chain joins TRBV12-3 or TRBV12-4 and TRBJ1-2; D is unresolved. This CDR3 region has 12 residues. Trimming shortened V by 3 bases and J by 8 bases, and 10 bases separated the two germline ends.

This clone has only a few counts. The chain couples TRBV19 to TRBJ2-2; TRBD1 agrees at 12 bases. This CDR3 is built from 18 residues. V shed 5 bases and J 3 bases; nucleotides not matched to a gene: 10. The germline gives CDR1 LNHDA, CDR2 SQIVND (reference sequence). The CDR3 coding sequence is TGTGCCAGTAGTCCTTTCTCACGGGACAGGGGGCACACCGGGGAGCTGTTTTTT. It translates to CASSPFSRDRGHTGELFF. Full variable domain (outside the CDR3, taken from reference TRBV19 and TRBJ2-2): DGGITQSPKYLFRKEGQNVTLSCEQNLNHDAMYWYRQDPGQGLRLIYYSQIVNDFQKGDIAEGYSVSREKKESFPLTVTSAQKNPTAFYLCASSPFSRDRGHTGELFFGEGSRLTVL.

The rearrangement links TRBV7-2 to TRBJ2-6, with 7 bases identical to TRBD2. There are 16 residues in the CDR3. Germline V CDR1 and CDR2: SGHTA, FQGNSA. Trimming took 8 bases from V and 1 from J; bases not matched to a gene: 8. CDR3 residues: CASVRGGYSGANVLTF. Written as DNA, the CDR3 is TGTGCCAGCGTTCGGGGAGGGTATTCTGGGGCCAACGTCCTGACTTTC.

J is TRBJ1-5 and V is TRBV19; D is undetermined. Germline CDR1 is LNHDA and CDR2 is SQIVND (reference sequence). V was pared by 7 bases and J by 3 bases, with 16 bases between. The CDR3 consists of 15 residues. In nucleotides, the CDR3 is TGTGCCAGTACCTACTTCGGCGGATCCAATCAGCCCCAGCATTTT. This encodes CASTYFGGSNQPQHF.

The V gene is TRBV7-9, the J gene TRBJ2-3; D is perhaps TRBD2 (6 bases). CDR3 length equals 18 residues. Trimming shortened V by 5 bases and J by 0 bases, and 21 bases separated the two germline ends. Germline lookup yields CDR1 SEHNR and CDR2 FQNEAQ (reference sequence). The CDR3 sequence: CASSPGGPGLHSTDTQYF. In nucleotides, the CDR3 is TGTGCCAGCAGCCCCGGGGGACCGGGACTTCACAGCACAGATACGCAGTATTTT.

The chain recombines TRBV2 with TRBJ2-1; 8 bases map to TRBD2. CDR1 is SNHLY and CDR2 is FYNNEI in the germline V gene. CDR3 size: 15 residues. Germline trimming cut 10 bases from V and 4 bases from J; bases unmatched to any gene: 12. The CDR3 nucleotides are TGTGCCACCTTAGCGGGACGGGGGCCTTACAATGAGCAGTTCTTC. Protein product: CATLAGRGPYNEQFF.

V is TRBV10-1 and J is TRBJ2-1; D remains ambiguous. The germline CDR1 and CDR2 sequences are WNHNN and SYGVQD (reference sequence). The CDR3 has 13 residues. The V gene lost 0 bases and the J gene lost 4 bases, with 4 bases spanning the gap. The CDR3, as DNA: TGCGCCAGCAGTGAGTCCCTTTACAATGAGCAGTTCTTC. It translates to CASSESLYNEQFF.

This chain joins TRBV11-2 and TRBJ1-1; possible D gene TRBD1, 6 bases. The CDR3 has 13 residues. V was pared by 2 bases and J by 8 bases, with 12 bases between. Germline CDR1 and CDR2: SGHAT and FQNNGV. The DNA of the CDR3 is TGTGCCAGCAGCTTAAGTGGGGGGCAGGAAGCTTTCTTT. Its protein product is CASSLSGGQEAFF.

The V call is TRBV10-3, the J call TRBJ2-2; TRBD2 is a possible D gene (7 bases). Germline CDR1 reads ENHRY; CDR2 reads SYGVKD. V lost 5 bases to trimming and J lost 3 bases, with 16 bases between them. The CDR3 totals 16 residues. CDR3 in DNA: TGTGCCATCAGTAGGGGGGGGCGCGACCACACCGGGGAGCTGTTTTTT. It yields the protein CAISRGGRDHTGELFF.

V and J are TRBV18 and TRBJ2-3; no definite D call. V was shortened by 2 bases and J by 2 bases, with 23 bases between the two germline ends. The CDR3 totals 19 residues. CDR1 and CDR2 (germline): KGHSH, LQKENI. This CDR3 reads CASSPTPEWSQTYTDTQYF. DNA for the CDR3: TGTGCCAGCTCACCAACACCTGAGTGGTCCCAGACATACACAGATACGCAGTATTTT. Variable domain in full (rest from reference TRBV18 and TRBJ2-3): NAGVMQNPRHLVRRRGQEARLRCSPMKGHSHVYWYRQLPEEGLKFMVYLQKENIIDESGMPKERFSAEFPKEGPSILRIQQVVRGDSAAYFCASSPTPEWSQTYTDTQYFGPGTRLTVL.

The CDR3: CASSIRGANAPETQYF. The CDR3 DNA reads as TGTGCCAGTAGTATCCGGGGGGCGAACGCACCGGAGACCCAGTACTTC. This chain joins TRBV19 and TRBJ2-5, with D possibly TRBD2 on 7 matching bases. Per germline, CDR1 LNHDA and CDR2 SQIVND (reference sequence). V lost 3 bases and J lost 5, with 19 bases in between. This CDR3 contains 16 residues.

The rearrangement uses TRBV7-8 and TRBJ2-5; possible D gene TRBD1, 6 bases. This CDR3 is built from 14 residues. Germline V gene sequence: CDR1 SGHVS, CDR2 FQNEAQ. With 1 base removed from V and 2 bases from J, the gap between germline ends came to 8 bases. DNA of the CDR3: TGTGCCAGCAGCTTAGGGACAGAGCAAGAGACCCAGTACTTC. Protein: CASSLGTEQETQYF.

Concerning this clone: The junction departs from germline at one end; a sequencing error may be responsible. V is TRBV6-5 and J is TRBJ1-6; tentatively, D is TRBD1 (5 bases). This CDR3 is 14 amino acids long. The germline V gene has CDR1 MNHEY and CDR2 SVGAGI. CDR3 in DNA: TGTGCCAGCAGTTGGGGCTCCAATAATTCACCCCTCCACTTT. Protein sequence: CASSWGSNNSPLHF.

This clone was detected only once. V usage is TRBV5-1 and J usage is TRBJ2-5, with D unresolved. This CDR3 is built from 13 residues. Per germline, CDR1 SGHRS and CDR2 YFSETQ. Deletions cut 4 bases from V and 4 bases from J, with 11 bases between. CDR3 loop: CASSRDLSETQYF. The CDR3 DNA follows: TGCGCCAGCAGCCGAGACTTATCAGAGACCCAGTACTTC. The full variable domain, rest sourced from reference TRBV5-1 and TRBJ2-5, is KAGVTQTPRYLIKTRGQQVTLSCSPISGHRSVSWYQQTPGQGLQFLFEYFSETQRNKGNFPGRFSGRQFSNSRSEMNVSTLELGDSALYLCASSRDLSETQYFGPGTRLLVL.

This chain connects TRBV6-5 to TRBJ2-7; 10 bases match TRBD1. This CDR3 region has 15 residues. Germline trimming cut 6 bases from V and 3 bases from J; bases unmatched to any gene: 8. CDR1 and CDR2 from the germline V gene are MNHEY and SVGAGI. This chain's CDR3 is CASRRTGQGLYEQYF. For the CDR3, the DNA is TGTGCCAGCAGACGTACGGGACAGGGGCTCTACGAGCAGTACTTC.

This clone was seen only once. The genes are TRBV30 and TRBJ1-5; D may be TRBD1 (6 bases). The CDR3 has 17 residues. Looked up from germline, CDR1 is GTSNPN and CDR2 is SVGIG (reference sequence). V was shortened by 0 bases and J by 1 base, with 16 bases between the two germline ends. CDR3 coding DNA: TGTGCCTGGAGTGTACTATTGGGGGGCCAGAGCAATCAGCCCCAGCATTTT. Translating gives CAWSVLLGGQSNQPQHF.